The 10 T cell receptor beta chains presented below share a single source sample, sequenced in a study of vaccination effects on CD4 cells after COVID-19. With the ViraFEST assay, the study expanded antigen-specific CD4+ T cells using viral peptide pools, then sequenced them. Once cultured for roughly ten days, the cells underwent separation to obtain CD4+ T cells. Nucleocapsid antibodies stayed negative before and after vaccination, showing no earlier SARS-CoV-2 infection. No antigen has been assigned to these receptors. This table comes from immunoSEQ multiplex PCR, and its TCRdb copy is limited to in-frame clones, with some not included. The data show tens of thousands of clones, about 71% seen once. Sequencing was performed on CD4+ T cells from PBMCs cultured with HCoV-OC43 spike peptides, taken before COVID-19 vaccination. Subset specified: HCoV-OC43 spike overlapping peptide pool stimulation. The receptors shown here come from a human donor who received a COVID-19 vaccine.

The rearrangement uses TRBV3-1 (or the pseudogene TRBV3-2) and TRBJ2-5; tentatively, D is TRBD1 or TRBD2 (6 bases each). CDR1 and CDR2 (germline): LGHDT, YNNKEL (reference sequence). Deletions cut 5 bases from V and 4 bases from J, with 23 bases between. CDR3 length equals 17 residues. The CDR3 DNA follows: TGTGCCAGCAGCTCAGAGGGGGGCTTGGGGGCGGGAGAGACCCAGTACTTC. This gives the protein CASSSEGGLGAGETQYF.

This rearrangement joins TRBV7-3 to TRBJ1-1; tentative D call: TRBD1 (6 bases). CDR3 size: 14 residues. Germline V lookup: CDR1 SGHTA, CDR2 FQGTGA. Trimming shortened V by 5 bases and J by 1 base, and 11 bases separated the two germline ends. This CDR3 reads CASSPQTGNTEAFF. The DNA of the CDR3 is TGTGCCAGCAGCCCACAGACAGGGAACACTGAAGCTTTCTTT.

The V gene is TRBV15, the J gene TRBJ2-7; 10 bases fit TRBD2. CDR3 length: 15 residues. CDR1 and CDR2 from the germline V gene are LNHNV and YYDKDF (reference sequence). The V gene end was trimmed by 2 bases and the J gene end by 0 bases; junction bases not matched to a gene: 1. The CDR3 DNA sequence: TGTGCCACCAGCAGAACTAGCGGGGCCTCCTACGAGCAGTACGTC. Amino acids: CATSRTSGASYEQYV.

V gene TRBV24-1 combines with J gene TRBJ2-2; 11 positions agree with TRBD1. CDR3 length: 18 residues. The junction had 9 bases not matched to a gene; V was cut back by 1 base and J by 6 bases. From germline, CDR1 is KGHDR and CDR2 SFDVKD. CDR3 amino acids: CATSDLGMGDRGSGELFF. The CDR3 DNA sequence: TGTGCCACCAGTGATTTAGGGATGGGGGACAGGGGGTCCGGGGAGCTGTTTTTT.

This clone was observed a handful of times. V is TRBV5-1 and J is TRBJ2-5; 10 bases align to TRBD2. CDR3 size: 15 residues. V dropped 7 bases and J dropped 4; count of bases not matched to a gene: 10. Germline CDR1 reads SGHRS; CDR2 reads YFSETQ. The CDR3 loop is CASSVVAGGRETQYF. The CDR3 nucleotides read TGCGCCAGCTCGGTAGTAGCGGGGGGTAGAGAGACCCAGTACTTC.

This clone occurred a few times. This chain joins TRBV19 and TRBJ1-2; 8 bases are a match to TRBD1. V trimming: 6 bases; J trimming: 6 bases; junction bases outside the gene matches: 6. Germline V gives CDR1 LNHDA, CDR2 SQIVND (reference sequence). The CDR3 loop spans 13 amino acids. CDR3 in DNA: TGTGCCAGTAGCTCGGACAGGGTTGATGGCTACACCTTC. This translates into CASSSDRVDGYTF.

The CDR3 nucleotides are TGTGCCAGCAGCCTCCGAGCCTTTGGAGGGACTGAAGCTTTCTTT. It is translated as CASSLRAFGGTEAFF. This rearrangement joins TRBV7-9 to TRBJ1-1, with unresolved D. The CDR3 has 15 residues. CDR1 is SEHNR, CDR2 FQNEAQ, per germline (reference sequence). V was cut by 5 bases and J by 5 bases, with 18 bases left in between.

J is TRBJ2-6 and V is TRBV15; D remains unclear. This CDR3 is built from 14 residues. The germline V gene has CDR1 LNHNV and CDR2 YYDKDF (reference sequence). Trimming removed 3 bases from V and 4 bases from J, with 7 bases in between. DNA of the CDR3: TGTGCCACCAGCAGTGGCGGCGGGGCCAACGTCCTGACTTTC. Translating it yields CATSSGGGANVLTF.

This clone came up a few times. V gene TRBV5-1 combines with J gene TRBJ2-2, with TRBD1 matching over 8 bases. V lost 3 bases, J lost 2 bases, and 6 bases stayed unmatched. This CDR3 has 16 residues. From germline, CDR1 is SGHRS and CDR2 YFSETQ. CDR3 sequence: CASSYLGTGNTGELFF. DNA for the CDR3: TGCGCCAGCAGCTACTTAGGGACAGGCAACACCGGGGAGCTGTTTTTT.

This clone was seen a handful of times. The V and J genes are TRBV6-4 and TRBJ1-5; the match to TRBD1 covers 7 bases. With 3 bases clipped from V and 6 bases from J, the junction kept 8 bases outside the gene matches. CDR1 and CDR2 from the germline V gene are MRHNA and SNTAGT. The length of the CDR3 is 15 residues. This CDR3 is CASSECRGIVQPQHF. CDR3 in DNA: TGTGCCAGCAGTGAATGCAGGGGGATAGTTCAGCCCCAGCATTTT.